The 27 T cell receptor beta chains below come from one sample, sequenced in a study of T cell responses to AZD1222 COVID-19 vaccine. Libraries were prepared by immunoSEQ multiplex PCR; TCRdb keeps only in-frame clonotypes and omits some of them. The sample lists tens of thousands of clones; roughly 84% were seen once. The sample here was peripheral blood, taken on day 0 of AZD1222 vaccination. The receptors derive from an adult in good health.

The V and J genes are TRBV19 and TRBJ1-5, with TRBD1 matching over 9 bases. The CDR3 runs to 17 residues. J gave up 1 base and V 8 bases, and 12 bases lay outside the gene matches. CDR1 LNHDA and CDR2 SQIVND come from the germline V gene (reference sequence). In DNA, the CDR3 is TGTGCCAGTTCCAAACTTTCTGGGACAGGGAGCAATCAGCCCCAGCATTTT. Protein sequence: CASSKLSGTGSNQPQHF.

V and J are TRBV11-1 and TRBJ2-7, with a weak D call TRBD2 (7 bases). CDR1 is SGHAT and CDR2 is FQDESV in the germline V gene (reference sequence). This CDR3 is 13 amino acids long. V gave up 5 bases and J gave up 3 bases, with 11 bases separating them. The chain's CDR3 is CASSRGGGYEQYF. CDR3 DNA: TGTGCCAGCAGCCGAGGGGGGGGCTACGAGCAGTACTTC.

The rearrangement links TRBV7-2 to TRBJ2-5; D gene unclear. Trimming pared 1 base from V and 2 bases from J, leaving 8 bases between. CDR1 SGHTA and CDR2 FQGNSA come from the germline V gene. The CDR3 has 14 amino acids. The chain's CDR3 is CASSLGLTQETQYF. The CDR3 coding sequence is TGTGCCAGCAGCTTAGGTCTGACACAAGAGACCCAGTACTTC.

The V gene is TRBV7-3, the J gene TRBJ1-1; D ambiguous. Germline values: CDR1 SGHTA, CDR2 FQGTGA. The CDR3 has 13 residues. Between the trimmed V and J ends, which lost 2 bases and 1 base, there was a span of 5 bases. The DNA of the CDR3 is TGTGCCAGCAGCTTATTGGAGAACACTGAAGCTTTCTTT. It codes for CASSLLENTEAFF.

This clone was seen a handful of times. The V call is TRBV20-1, the J call TRBJ2-3; D may be TRBD1 (5 bases). V lost 3 bases and J lost 0, with 13 bases in between. The CDR3 runs 15 residues. Looked up from germline, CDR1 is DFQATT and CDR2 is SNEGSKA (reference sequence). This CDR3 reads CSASRPGASTDTQYF. The CDR3 DNA sequence: TGCAGTGCTAGTCGCCCTGGGGCTAGCACAGATACGCAGTATTTT.

The chain uses TRBV6-2 or TRBV6-3 and TRBJ2-1, with a weak D call TRBD2 (6 bases). V was cut by 6 bases and J by 7 bases, with 19 bases left in between. CDR1 and CDR2 from the germline V gene are MNHEY and SVGEGT. The CDR3 contains 15 residues. CDR3 region: CASSRDRERGNEQFF. The DNA for the CDR3 is TGTGCCAGCAGCCGTGACCGGGAGAGGGGAAATGAGCAGTTCTTC.

V and J are TRBV7-2 and TRBJ2-7, with TRBD2 matching over 9 bases. The junction had 2 bases not matched to a gene; V was cut back by 1 base and J by 1 base. The germline CDR1 and CDR2 sequences are SGHTA and FQGNSA. The CDR3 loop spans 15 amino acids. CDR3 residues: CASSLGAGGSYEQYF. The CDR3 region has the DNA TGTGCCAGCAGCTTAGGAGCGGGAGGTTCCTACGAGCAGTACTTC.

The V and J genes are TRBV19 and TRBJ2-5, with TRBD1 matching 9 bases. This CDR3 is built from 15 residues. Germline V gene sequence: CDR1 LNHDA, CDR2 SQIVND (reference sequence). V lost 5 bases to trimming and J lost 5 bases; unmatched junction nucleotides: 9. The CDR3 spells CASSGGTGRRETQYF. The CDR3 bases are TGTGCCAGTAGTGGGGGGACAGGGCGGAGGGAGACCCAGTACTTC. Together with reference TRBV19 and TRBJ2-5, the CDR3 gives the full variable domain: DGGITQSPKYLFRKEGQNVTLSCEQNLNHDAMYWYRQDPGQGLRLIYYSQIVNDFQKGDIAEGYSVSREKKESFPLTVTSAQKNPTAFYLCASSGGTGRRETQYFGPGTRLLVL.

The chain couples TRBV27 to TRBJ2-1; no reliable D call. The V end was cut by 2 bases, the J end by 0 bases, with 8 bases between. The germline gives CDR1 MNHEY, CDR2 SMNVEV (reference sequence). The CDR3 contains 15 residues. CDR3 sequence: CASSLTRSSYNEQFF. The CDR3 nucleotides are TGTGCCAGCAGTTTAACAAGGAGCTCCTACAATGAGCAGTTCTTC.

The chain recombines TRBV29-1 with TRBJ1-1, with D perhaps matching TRBD1 (5 bases). The CDR3 has 14 residues. In germline, CDR1 is SQVTM, CDR2 ANQGSEA. V was cut by 7 bases and J by 5 bases, with 20 bases left in between. CDR3 amino acids: CSAGEGRGRTEAFF. DNA for the CDR3: TGCAGCGCTGGTGAGGGAAGGGGTAGAACTGAAGCTTTCTTT.

This chain joins TRBV5-1 and TRBJ2-3; 12 bases align to TRBD1. The CDR3 consists of 15 residues. Germline CDR1 reads SGHRS; CDR2 reads YFSETQ. J lost 4 bases, V lost 4 bases, and 4 bases had no gene match. This CDR3 reads CASSPGTGGADTQYF. CDR3 nucleotide sequence: TGCGCCAGCAGCCCCGGGACAGGGGGCGCAGATACGCAGTATTTT.

The chain has TRBV11-2 and TRBJ1-1; D gene unclear. This CDR3 comprises 16 residues. Germline CDR1 SGHAT, CDR2 FQNNGV. The V gene lost 3 bases and the J gene lost 1 base, with 15 bases spanning the gap. The CDR3 DNA is TGTGCCAGCAGCTTCCTGGAGGGCCTGGGGAACACTGAAGCTTTCTTT. Protein product: CASSFLEGLGNTEAFF.

This chain uses TRBV5-5 with TRBJ1-4; D gene uncertain. Germline-derived CDR1 and CDR2 are SGHKS and YYEKEE (reference sequence). The CDR3 runs to 14 residues. V lost 3 bases and J lost 3, with 9 bases in between. Written as DNA, the CDR3 is TGTGCCAGCAGCTCCAGGAGCTCTAATGAAAAACTGTTTTTT. It codes for CASSSRSSNEKLFF.

The rearrangement links TRBV19 to TRBJ2-2; 9 nucleotides agree with TRBD1. This CDR3 is built from 15 residues. V lost 7 bases, J lost 6 bases, and 9 bases stayed unmatched. The germline gives CDR1 LNHDA, CDR2 SQIVND (reference sequence). CDR3 protein: CASIQGQGSAGELFF. The CDR3, as DNA: TGTGCCAGTATCCAGGGACAGGGAAGCGCCGGGGAGCTGTTTTTT.

The chain has TRBV3-1 (or the pseudogene TRBV3-2) and TRBJ2-3; TRBD2 agrees at 8 bases. The CDR3 is 16 amino acids. Trimming removed 4 bases from V and 3 bases from J; junction bases left unmatched: 9. Germline V CDR1 and CDR2: LGHDT, YNNKEL (reference sequence). The CDR3: CASSPGVSGSTDTQYF. The CDR3 coding sequence is TGTGCCAGCAGCCCTGGTGTAAGCGGGAGTACAGATACGCAGTATTTT.

The V and J genes are TRBV3-1 (or the pseudogene TRBV3-2) and TRBJ2-5; no definite D call. V lost 0 bases, J lost 2 bases, and 4 bases lay in between. Germline CDR1 is LGHDT and CDR2 is YNNKEL (reference sequence). The CDR3 has 13 amino acids. For the CDR3, the DNA is TGTGCCAGCAGCCAAGATTTTCAAGAGACCCAGTACTTC. Translated: CASSQDFQETQYF.

The V and J genes are TRBV7-9 and TRBJ1-4; 8 bases line up with TRBD1. Germline values: CDR1 SEHNR, CDR2 FQNEAQ (reference sequence). CDR3 length equals 15 residues. V lost 3 bases to trimming and J lost 6 bases; unmatched junction nucleotides: 6. The chain's CDR3 is CASSFTQGAYEKLFF. The CDR3 nucleotides read TGTGCCAGCAGCTTTACGCAGGGGGCATATGAAAAACTGTTTTTT.

This clone was observed a few times. The gene calls are TRBV19 and TRBJ1-1; 9 nucleotides line up with TRBD1. Germline lookup yields CDR1 LNHDA and CDR2 SQIVND (reference sequence). The CDR3 is 14 residues long. The junction had 3 bases not matched to a gene; V was cut back by 4 bases and J by 3 bases. Here the CDR3 reads CASSRDREDTEAFF. The CDR3 DNA sequence: TGTGCCAGTAGTAGGGACAGGGAGGACACTGAAGCTTTCTTT.

CDR3 coding DNA: TGTGCCAGCAGTTACGACAGGGCTTATTCACCCCTCCACTTT. It codes for CASSYDRAYSPLHF. This chain links TRBV6-6 with TRBJ1-6; 7 bases are a match to TRBD1. Trimming at V came to 2 bases and at J to 8 bases, leaving 3 bases not matched to a gene. The CDR3 has 14 residues. Germline CDR1 reads MNHNY; CDR2 reads SVGAGI (reference sequence).

This chain joins TRBV7-2 and TRBJ2-3, with D maybe TRBD2 (6 bases). CDR3 length: 13 residues. Deletions cut 2 bases from V and 8 bases from J, with 11 bases between. Looked up from germline, CDR1 is SGHTA and CDR2 is FQGNSA. CDR3 protein: CASSLPSEGTQYF. CDR3 nucleotide sequence: TGTGCCAGCAGCTTACCTAGCGAGGGTACGCAGTATTTT.

The V and J genes are TRBV7-3 and TRBJ2-1; 10 nucleotides match TRBD1. CDR3 length equals 15 residues. Per the germline V gene, CDR1 is SGHTA and CDR2 is FQGTGA. The ends lost 5 bases at V and 4 bases at J; junction bases unmatched: 5. CDR3 amino acids: CASSDGTGEYNEQFF. The CDR3 region has the DNA TGTGCCAGCAGCGACGGGACAGGGGAATACAATGAGCAGTTCTTC. Combining the CDR3 with reference TRBV7-3 and TRBJ2-1 gives the whole variable domain GAGVSQTPSNKVTEKGKYVELRCDPISGHTALYWYRQSLGQGPEFLIYFQGTGAADDSGLPNDRFFAVRPEGSVSTLKIQRTERGDSAVYLCASSDGTGEYNEQFFGPGTRLTVL.

This chain joins TRBV9 and TRBJ2-1; unclear D gene. The germline V gene encodes CDR1 SGDLS and CDR2 YYNGEE. Trimming took off 0 bases at V and 6 bases at J, with 13 bases between the two ends. The CDR3 is 15 residues long. The CDR3 DNA reads TGTGCCAGCAGCGTAGCCGATTCTATCCCCAATGAGCAGTTCTTC. Translated, it gives CASSVADSIPNEQFF.

The sample holds a few counts of this clone. CDR3 DNA sequence: TGTGCCAGCAGTCCAACAGGGGCCTACGAGCAGTACTTC. Protein: CASSPTGAYEQYF. The V call is TRBV28, the J call TRBJ2-7; 7 positions match TRBD1. The CDR3 length is 13 residues. Germline values: CDR1 MDHEN, CDR2 SYDVKM. V shed 5 bases and J 2 bases; nucleotides not matched to a gene: 3. Variable domain in full (rest from reference TRBV28 and TRBJ2-7): DVKVTQSSRYLVKRTGEKVFLECVQDMDHENMFWYRQDPGLGLRLIYFSYDVKMKEKGDIPEGYSVSREKKERFSLILESASTNQTSMYLCASSPTGAYEQYFGPGTRLTVT.

This clone has ten or more counts. This sequence joins TRBV18 and TRBJ1-1, with 7 bases lining up with TRBD1. This CDR3 spans 15 amino acids. Germline CDR1 reads KGHSH; CDR2 reads LQKENI. With V trimmed by 4 bases and J by 3 bases, 8 bases remained unmatched. CDR3 bases: TGTGCCAGCTCACTGACAGGGAGGTGGGACACTGAAGCTTTCTTT. This codes for CASSLTGRWDTEAFF.

The chain employs TRBV19 and TRBJ1-4; a possible D gene is TRBD1 (5 bases). Trimming stripped 3 bases from V and 7 bases from J, with 12 bases between. The CDR3 covers 14 residues. Germline V lookup: CDR1 LNHDA, CDR2 SQIVND (reference sequence). CDR3 sequence (DNA): TGTGCCAGTAGTATGAGGGGCGGTTTTGAAAAACTGTTTTTT. Protein sequence: CASSMRGGFEKLFF. Looking up the rest from reference TRBV19 and TRBJ1-4 gives the full variable domain: DGGITQSPKYLFRKEGQNVTLSCEQNLNHDAMYWYRQDPGQGLRLIYYSQIVNDFQKGDIAEGYSVSREKKESFPLTVTSAQKNPTAFYLCASSMRGGFEKLFFGSGTQLSVL.

The CDR3 sequence is CASSYPGGTEAFF. The CDR3, as DNA: TGTGCCAGCAGTTACCCGGGGGGCACTGAAGCTTTCTTT. The rearrangement joins TRBV6-5 to TRBJ1-1; maybe TRBD1 (5 bases). The CDR3 extends over 13 amino acids. The germline V gene encodes CDR1 MNHEY and CDR2 SVGAGI. V lost 2 bases and J 4 bases, leaving 8 bases between the germline ends.

The chain links TRBV4-3 to TRBJ1-4; D is unresolved. The length of the CDR3 is 14 residues. CDR1 and CDR2 from the germline V gene are LGHNA and YSLEER. Between the trimmed V and J ends, which lost 1 base and 7 bases, there was a span of 10 bases. The CDR3 here is CASSQAAFTEKLFF. For the CDR3, the DNA is TGCGCCAGCAGCCAAGCAGCTTTCACTGAAAAACTGTTTTTT.